The 21 T cell receptor beta chains below were found in one sample sequenced in a study of blood T cell repertoires in COVID-19. Libraries were prepared by immunoSEQ multiplex PCR; TCRdb keeps only in-frame clonotypes and omits some of them. The data hold about 140,000 clones, with 60% to 80% observed a single time. The sample was PBMCs or T cells enriched from blood (not recorded which). The receptors were gathered from a woman aged 45-60 years who had recovered from COVID-19.

The chain is built from TRBV11-3 and TRBJ2-7, with TRBD2 identical over 11 bases. From germline, CDR1 is SGHNT and CDR2 YENEEA. This CDR3 is 13 amino acids long. The trim removed 2 bases at V and 7 bases at J, leaving 1 base unmatched. The CDR3 protein is CASSLRLAGEQYF. For the CDR3, the DNA is TGTGCCAGCAGCTTAAGACTAGCGGGGGAGCAGTACTTC.

The chain couples TRBV25-1 to TRBJ2-7; 8 bases fit TRBD2. This CDR3 has 14 amino acids. The germline gives CDR1 MGHDK, CDR2 SYGVNS. After removal of 6 bases from V and 0 bases from J, the junction contained 4 bases not matched to a gene. CDR3 amino acids: CASSLAGTSYEQYF. CDR3 DNA sequence: TGTGCCAGCAGCTTAGCGGGGACCTCCTACGAGCAGTACTTC.

CDR3 amino acids: CASSFMKTGYNSPLHF. In nucleotides, the CDR3 is TGTGCCAGCAGCTTTATGAAGACAGGTTATAATTCACCCCTCCACTTT. The gene calls are TRBV5-6 and TRBJ1-6; a weak D match, TRBD1 (6 bases). CDR3 length: 16 amino acids. Per the germline V gene, CDR1 is SGHDT and CDR2 is YYEEEE. Deletions cut 2 bases from V and 4 bases from J, with 13 bases between.

This chain links TRBV11-2 with TRBJ2-1, with D possibly matching TRBD2 (6 bases). This CDR3 is built from 15 residues. The germline CDR1 and CDR2 sequences are SGHAT and FQNNGV. V was pared by 2 bases and J by 8 bases, with 16 bases between. The CDR3: CASSLIEGGWDEQFF. Here the CDR3 DNA reads TGTGCCAGCAGCTTAATCGAGGGAGGCTGGGATGAGCAGTTCTTC.

The CDR3 loop reads CASSSRLAGAGDTQYF. CDR3 in DNA: TGTGCCAGCAGCTCCCGACTAGCGGGGGCTGGGGATACGCAGTATTTT. This chain uses TRBV5-8 with TRBJ2-3; 12 nucleotides agree with TRBD2. The CDR3 loop spans 16 amino acids. The trim removed 3 bases at V and 6 bases at J, leaving 8 bases unmatched. Germline V gives CDR1 SGHTS, CDR2 YDEGEE.

This clone was seen only a few times. The rearrangement links TRBV28 to TRBJ2-1; 11 bases are a match to TRBD2. This CDR3 comprises 17 residues. Germline V CDR1 and CDR2: MDHEN, SYDVKM. With V trimmed by 5 bases and J by 0 bases, 6 bases remained unmatched. This CDR3 reads CASSDLAGGSSYNEQFF. CDR3 in DNA: TGTGCCAGCAGTGACTTAGCGGGAGGGAGCTCCTACAATGAGCAGTTCTTC.

The chain employs TRBV7-9 and TRBJ2-1, with D possibly TRBD2 on 5 matching bases. This CDR3 spans 17 amino acids. V was clipped by 1 base and J by 8 bases, with 21 bases between them. Looked up from germline, CDR1 is SEHNR and CDR2 is FQNEAQ (reference sequence). The CDR3 loop is CASSLGMWRNGLDEQFF. In nucleotides, the CDR3 is TGTGCCAGCAGCTTAGGAATGTGGAGGAACGGGTTAGATGAGCAGTTCTTC.

This rearrangement joins TRBV7-2 to TRBJ2-1; perhaps TRBD1 as D (5 bases). Per the germline V gene, CDR1 is SGHTA and CDR2 is FQGNSA. The CDR3 consists of 15 residues. Deletions cut 1 base from V and 3 bases from J, with 10 bases between. CDR3 protein: CASSLGSGLYNEQFF. Written as DNA, the CDR3 is TGTGCCAGCAGCTTAGGGTCAGGGCTCTACAATGAGCAGTTCTTC. Full variable domain (remainder filled in from reference TRBV7-2 and TRBJ2-1): GAGVSQSPSNKVTEKGKDVELRCDPISGHTALYWYRQSLGQGLEFLIYFQGNSAPDKSGLPSDRFSAERTGGSVSTLTIQRTQQEDSAVYLCASSLGSGLYNEQFFGPGTRLTVL.

The genes are TRBV7-9 and TRBJ1-2; D remains unclear. The ends were cut back, 3 bases at V and 8 bases at J, with 10 bases in the middle. CDR1 SEHNR and CDR2 FQNEAQ come from the germline V gene (reference sequence). The CDR3 totals 12 residues. CDR3 region: CASSFTMEGYTF. The CDR3 nucleotides are TGTGCCAGCAGCTTCACGATGGAGGGCTACACCTTC.

The chain links TRBV7-8 to TRBJ2-3; TRBD2 aligns across 9 bases. Per the germline V gene, CDR1 is SGHVS and CDR2 is FQNEAQ. This CDR3 is built from 18 residues. V lost 3 bases, J lost 2 bases, and 12 bases stayed unmatched. CDR3 DNA: TGTGCCAGCAGCTTTACTCTATCCGGGACTAGCCTCACAGATACGCAGTATTTT. Amino acids: CASSFTLSGTSLTDTQYF.

The chain carries TRBV5-1 and TRBJ1-1, with 7 bases that match TRBD1. The CDR3 is 13 residues long. Germline-derived CDR1 and CDR2 are SGHRS and YFSETQ. Unmatched junction bases numbered 7, after V lost 4 bases and J lost 7 bases. In DNA form, the CDR3 reads TGCGCCAGCAGCCAGGGACAGTTGGATGAAGCTTTCTTT. The encoded protein is CASSQGQLDEAFF.

This clone was picked up a small number of times. V is TRBV19 and J is TRBJ1-1; 7 bases align to TRBD1. Germline assignment: CDR1 LNHDA and CDR2 SQIVND (reference sequence). The CDR3 has 14 amino acids. The V gene end was trimmed by 6 bases and the J gene end by 3 bases; junction bases not matched to a gene: 7. This chain's CDR3 is CASSRDRVDTEAFF. CDR3 in DNA: TGTGCCAGTAGCCGTGACAGGGTAGACACTGAAGCTTTCTTT.

This clone was counted a few times. CDR3 DNA sequence: TGTGCCAGCTCACCCTTGACAGGGGGCTCCTACAATGAGCAGTTCTTC. It translates to CASSPLTGGSYNEQFF. The chain uses TRBV18 and TRBJ2-1, with 9 nucleotides matching TRBD1. Trimming at V came to 3 bases and at J to 0 bases, leaving 3 bases not matched to a gene. Germline V lookup: CDR1 KGHSH, CDR2 LQKENI. This CDR3 spans 16 amino acids.

This clone has only one observation. The rearrangement uses TRBV7-2 and TRBJ2-5; TRBD1 aligns across 8 bases. Germline trimming cut 1 base from V and 7 bases from J; bases unmatched to any gene: 11. Germline V gene sequence: CDR1 SGHTA, CDR2 FQGNSA. The CDR3 has 16 amino acids. CDR3: CASSLGSARGRVTQYF. The CDR3 DNA sequence: TGTGCCAGCAGCTTAGGTTCGGCCAGGGGGCGGGTGACCCAGTACTTC.

This clone appeared a single time. The CDR3 nucleotides read TGCGCCAGCAGCTTGGTCGTTGGGGGGACCGCGTATGGCTACACCTTC. Encoded protein: CASSLVVGGTAYGYTF. The rearrangement links TRBV5-1 to TRBJ1-2; perhaps TRBD1 as D (5 bases). CDR1 and CDR2 from the germline V gene are SGHRS and YFSETQ. The CDR3 totals 16 residues. V gave up 0 bases and J gave up 5 bases, with 17 bases separating them.

This clone has a handful of counts. The chain carries TRBV6-2 or TRBV6-3 and TRBJ2-7; a possible D gene is TRBD2 (6 bases). Trimming pared 3 bases from V and 5 bases from J, leaving 8 bases between. Per the germline V gene, CDR1 is MNHEY and CDR2 is SVGEGT. The CDR3 is 12 amino acids. CDR3 sequence (DNA): TGTGCCAGCAGTTATAGGAGGGACGAGCAGTACTTC. Protein: CASSYRRDEQYF.

In this sample, this clone turned up once. This chain uses TRBV2 with TRBJ2-3; D perhaps matches TRBD2 (6 bases). Germline V lookup: CDR1 SNHLY, CDR2 FYNNEI. The length of the CDR3 is 16 residues. V gave up 0 bases and J gave up 6 bases, with 16 bases separating them. The CDR3 loop is CASSEALAGWSDTQYF. CDR3 bases: TGTGCCAGCAGTGAAGCTTTGGCGGGATGGTCCGATACGCAGTATTTT.

The chain carries TRBV19 and TRBJ1-1; a weak D match, TRBD1 (6 bases). This CDR3 contains 13 residues. Germline CDR1 and CDR2: LNHDA and SQIVND (reference sequence). Trimming removed 1 base from V and 5 bases from J, with 8 bases in between. In nucleotides, the CDR3 is TGTGCCAGTAGTATAGTCCAGGGGACTGAAGCTTTCTTT. Amino acids: CASSIVQGTEAFF. Complete variable domain (other parts from reference TRBV19 and TRBJ1-1): DGGITQSPKYLFRKEGQNVTLSCEQNLNHDAMYWYRQDPGQGLRLIYYSQIVNDFQKGDIAEGYSVSREKKESFPLTVTSAQKNPTAFYLCASSIVQGTEAFFGQGTRLTVV.

This sequence joins TRBV11-2 and TRBJ2-3; 15 bases match TRBD2. The CDR3 sequence is 19 residues long. In germline, CDR1 is SGHAT, CDR2 FQNNGV. The V and J ends lost 7 bases and 1 base, in that order; junction bases with no gene match: 12. The CDR3 coding sequence is TGTGCCAGCATCCGTCAGGGACTAGCGGGAGGCCTACGCACAGATACGCAGTATTTT. This gives the protein CASIRQGLAGGLRTDTQYF.

The chain links TRBV7-9 to TRBJ2-7, with 8 nucleotides matching TRBD2. The junction had 7 bases not matched to a gene; V was cut back by 4 bases and J by 2 bases. CDR1 is SEHNR, CDR2 FQNEAQ, per germline (reference sequence). This CDR3 comprises 15 residues. The CDR3 DNA sequence: TGTGCCAGCAGCTATACAGCGGGGGTCACCTACGAGCAGTACTTC. The encoded protein is CASSYTAGVTYEQYF.

The genes are TRBV19 and TRBJ2-1; 7 nucleotides match TRBD1. There are 18 residues in the CDR3. Germline CDR1 LNHDA, CDR2 SQIVND (reference sequence). V shed 6 bases and J 0 bases; nucleotides not matched to a gene: 14. In DNA, the CDR3 is TGTGCCAGTAGAAGCACGCAGACAGGGCGAAGCTCCTACAATGAGCAGTTCTTC. It is translated as CASRSTQTGRSSYNEQFF.